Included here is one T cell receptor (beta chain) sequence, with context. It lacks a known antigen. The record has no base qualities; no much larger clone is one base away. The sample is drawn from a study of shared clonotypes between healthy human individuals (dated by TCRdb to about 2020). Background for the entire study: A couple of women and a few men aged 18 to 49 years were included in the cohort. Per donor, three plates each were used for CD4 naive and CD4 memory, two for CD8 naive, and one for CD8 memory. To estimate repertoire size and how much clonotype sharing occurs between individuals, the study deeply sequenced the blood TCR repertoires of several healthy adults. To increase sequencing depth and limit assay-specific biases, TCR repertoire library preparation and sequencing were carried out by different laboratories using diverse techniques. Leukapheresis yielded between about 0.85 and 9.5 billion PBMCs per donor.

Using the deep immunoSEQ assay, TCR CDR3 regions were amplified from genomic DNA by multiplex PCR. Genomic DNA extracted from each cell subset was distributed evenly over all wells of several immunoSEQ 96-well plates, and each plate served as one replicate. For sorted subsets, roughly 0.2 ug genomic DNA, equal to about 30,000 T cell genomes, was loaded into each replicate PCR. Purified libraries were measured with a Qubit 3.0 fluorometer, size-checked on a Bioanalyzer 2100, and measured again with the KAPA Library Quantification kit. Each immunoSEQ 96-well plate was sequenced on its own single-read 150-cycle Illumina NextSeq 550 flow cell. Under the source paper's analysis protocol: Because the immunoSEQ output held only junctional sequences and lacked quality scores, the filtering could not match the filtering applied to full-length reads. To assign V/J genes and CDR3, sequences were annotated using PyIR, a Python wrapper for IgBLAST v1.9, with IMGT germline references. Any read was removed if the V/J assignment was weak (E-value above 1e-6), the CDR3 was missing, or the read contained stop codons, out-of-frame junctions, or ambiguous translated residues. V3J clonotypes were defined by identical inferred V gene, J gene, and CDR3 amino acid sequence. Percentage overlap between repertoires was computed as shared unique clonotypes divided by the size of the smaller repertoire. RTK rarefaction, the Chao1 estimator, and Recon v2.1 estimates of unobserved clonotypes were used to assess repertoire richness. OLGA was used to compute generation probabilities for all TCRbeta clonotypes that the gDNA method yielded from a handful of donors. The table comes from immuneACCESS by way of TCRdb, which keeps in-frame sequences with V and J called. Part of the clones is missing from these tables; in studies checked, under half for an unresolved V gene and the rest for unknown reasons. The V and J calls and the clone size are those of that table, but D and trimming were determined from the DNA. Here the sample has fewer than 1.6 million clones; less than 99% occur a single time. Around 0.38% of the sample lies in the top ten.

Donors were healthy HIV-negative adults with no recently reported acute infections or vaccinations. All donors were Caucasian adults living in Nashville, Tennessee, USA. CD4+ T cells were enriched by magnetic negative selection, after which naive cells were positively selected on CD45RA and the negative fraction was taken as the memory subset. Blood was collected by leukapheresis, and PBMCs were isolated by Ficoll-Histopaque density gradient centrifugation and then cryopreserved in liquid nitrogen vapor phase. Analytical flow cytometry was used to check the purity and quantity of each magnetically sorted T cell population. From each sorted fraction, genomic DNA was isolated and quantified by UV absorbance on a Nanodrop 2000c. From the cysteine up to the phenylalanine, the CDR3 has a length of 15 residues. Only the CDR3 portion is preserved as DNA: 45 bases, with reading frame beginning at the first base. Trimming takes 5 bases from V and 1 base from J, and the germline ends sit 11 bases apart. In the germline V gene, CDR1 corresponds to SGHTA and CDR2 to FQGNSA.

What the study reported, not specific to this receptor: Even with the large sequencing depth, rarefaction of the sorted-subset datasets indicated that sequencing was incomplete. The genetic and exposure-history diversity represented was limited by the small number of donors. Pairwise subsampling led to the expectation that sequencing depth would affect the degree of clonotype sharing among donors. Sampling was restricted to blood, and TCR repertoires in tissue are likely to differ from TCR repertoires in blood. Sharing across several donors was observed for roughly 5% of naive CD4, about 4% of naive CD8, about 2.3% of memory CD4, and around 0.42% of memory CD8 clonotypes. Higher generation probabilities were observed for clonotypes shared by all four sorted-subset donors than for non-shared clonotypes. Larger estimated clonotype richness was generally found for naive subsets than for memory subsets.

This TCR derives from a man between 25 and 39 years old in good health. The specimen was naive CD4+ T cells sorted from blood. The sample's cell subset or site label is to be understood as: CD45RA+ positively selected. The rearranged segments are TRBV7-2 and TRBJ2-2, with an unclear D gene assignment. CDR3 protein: CASSQGLGNTGELFF. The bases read TGTGCCAGCAGCCAAGGGTTGGGGAACACCGGGGAGCTGTTTTTT.